This T cell receptor (beta chain) appears in the sequencing data of a study of cytomegalovirus exposure and HLA in healthy donors. In the study overall: From roughly 180 million T cells, an earlier analysis saw roughly 110 million unique TCR beta sequences. Overall study results and limits: Rare sequences made up most TCRs, while some public TCRs were found in many donors. TCR beta V segments were, for the most part, productive about 87% or about 30% of the time in an earlier analysis.

This clone was detected only a few times. Its antigen remains unidentified. This PCR relied on a set of 60 Vbeta primers and 13 Jbeta primers. Generated by immunoSEQ multiplex PCR, the TCRdb table keeps only in-frame clones and is missing some. The profile shows about 160,000 clones, roughly 85% of them singletons. V was cut by 2 bases and J by 8 bases, with 10 bases left in between. This CDR3 spans 14 amino acids. Germline CDR1 and CDR2: MNHNY and SVGAGI (reference sequence). This receptor was obtained from a woman between 50 and 59 years old in good health and CMV-seropositive. The specimen was PBMCs. This chain uses TRBV6-6 with TRBJ1-6; D possibly corresponds to TRBD1 (5 bases). CDR3 amino acids: CASSYVREDSPLHF. The CDR3 DNA follows: TGTGCCAGCAGTTACGTCAGGGAAGATTCACCCCTCCACTTT.